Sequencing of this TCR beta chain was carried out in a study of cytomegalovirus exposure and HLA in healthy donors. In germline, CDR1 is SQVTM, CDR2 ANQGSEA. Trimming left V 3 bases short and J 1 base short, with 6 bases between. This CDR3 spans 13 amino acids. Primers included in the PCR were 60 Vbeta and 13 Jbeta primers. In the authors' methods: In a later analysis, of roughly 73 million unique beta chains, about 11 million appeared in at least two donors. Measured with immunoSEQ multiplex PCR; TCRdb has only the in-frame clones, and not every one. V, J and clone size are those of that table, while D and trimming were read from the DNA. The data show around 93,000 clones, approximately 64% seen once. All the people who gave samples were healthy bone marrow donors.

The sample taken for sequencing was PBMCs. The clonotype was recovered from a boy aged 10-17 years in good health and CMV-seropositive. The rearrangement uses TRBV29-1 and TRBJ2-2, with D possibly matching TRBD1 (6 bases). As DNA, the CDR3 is TGCAGCGTTGACAGGGGGAACACCGGGGAGCTGTTTTTT. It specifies CSVDRGNTGELFF.